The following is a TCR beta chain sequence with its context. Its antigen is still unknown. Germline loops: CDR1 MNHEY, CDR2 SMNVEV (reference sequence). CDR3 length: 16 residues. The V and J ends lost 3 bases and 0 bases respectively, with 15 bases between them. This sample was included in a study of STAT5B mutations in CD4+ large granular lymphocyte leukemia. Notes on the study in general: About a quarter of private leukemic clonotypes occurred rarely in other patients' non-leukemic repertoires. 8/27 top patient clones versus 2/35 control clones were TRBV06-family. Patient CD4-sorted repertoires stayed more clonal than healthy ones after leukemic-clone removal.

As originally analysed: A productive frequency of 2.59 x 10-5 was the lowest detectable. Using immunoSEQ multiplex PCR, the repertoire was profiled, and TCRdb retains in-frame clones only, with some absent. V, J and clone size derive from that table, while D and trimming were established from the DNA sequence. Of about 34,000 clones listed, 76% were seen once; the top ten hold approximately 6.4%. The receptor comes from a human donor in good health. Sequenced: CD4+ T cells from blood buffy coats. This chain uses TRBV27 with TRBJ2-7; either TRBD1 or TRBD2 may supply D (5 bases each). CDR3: CASSLGAGAYSYEQYF. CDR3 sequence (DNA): TGTGCCAGCAGTTTGGGAGCCGGGGCCTACTCCTACGAGCAGTACTTC.